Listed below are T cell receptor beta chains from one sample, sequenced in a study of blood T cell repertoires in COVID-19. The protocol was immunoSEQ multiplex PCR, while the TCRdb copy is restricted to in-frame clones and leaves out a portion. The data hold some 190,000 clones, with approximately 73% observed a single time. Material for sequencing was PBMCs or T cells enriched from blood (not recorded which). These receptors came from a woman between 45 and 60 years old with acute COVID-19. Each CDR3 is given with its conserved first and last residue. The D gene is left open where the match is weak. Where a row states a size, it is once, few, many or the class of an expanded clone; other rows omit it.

CDR3 DNA: TGTGCCAGCAGTGAAGCCGGGGGGGGCCCAGATACGCAGTATTTT
CDR3 protein: CASSEAGGGPDTQYF
J gene: TRBJ2-3
V gene: TRBV6-1
CDR3 length: 15
D gene: TRBD2
clone size: .

CDR3 DNA: TGTGCCAGCACCCCCCCAACAGGGGCCTACAATCAGCCCCAGCATTTT
CDR3 protein: CASTPPTGAYNQPQHF
J gene: TRBJ1-5
V gene: TRBV28
CDR3 length: 16
D gene: TRBD1
clone size: .

CDR3 DNA: TGTGCCAGCAGCCGAGCGGGGGCTTGGAATGAGCAGTTCTTC
CDR3 protein: CASSRAGAWNEQFF
J gene: TRBJ2-1
V gene: TRBV3-1/TRBV3-2
CDR3 length: 14
D gene: TRBD2
clone size: .

CDR3 DNA: TGTGCCAGCAGCTTAGGTGTCGGGGGGGCCGGTGAGCAGTTCTTC
CDR3 protein: CASSLGVGGAGEQFF
J gene: TRBJ2-1
V gene: TRBV7-9
CDR3 length: 15
D gene: TRBD2
clone size: .

CDR3 DNA: TGTGCCATCAGTGATGCAGGGGACACCGGGGAGCTGTTTTTT
CDR3 protein: CAISDAGDTGELFF
J gene: TRBJ2-2
V gene: TRBV10-3
CDR3 length: 14
D gene: .
clone size: few

CDR3 DNA: TGTGCCAGCAGCCTCCGGGCCGGGGCGGGATCCGGCTACACCTTC
CDR3 protein: CASSLRAGAGSGYTF
J gene: TRBJ1-2
V gene: TRBV5-4
CDR3 length: 15
D gene: .
clone size: .

CDR3 DNA: TGTGCCAGCTCAACACAGGGGTTCGACACTGAAGCTTTCTTT
CDR3 protein: CASSTQGFDTEAFF
J gene: TRBJ1-1
V gene: TRBV18
CDR3 length: 14
D gene: TRBD1
clone size: .

CDR3 DNA: TGCGCCAGCAGCCCGGGACAGGGAGCGGCCGGGGCCAACGTCCTGACTTTC
CDR3 protein: CASSPGQGAAGANVLTF
J gene: TRBJ2-6
V gene: TRBV5-1
CDR3 length: 17
D gene: TRBD1
clone size: .

CDR3 DNA: TGTGCCAGCTTTCCCATGGCAGACCAAGAGACCCAGTACTTC
CDR3 protein: CASFPMADQETQYF
J gene: TRBJ2-5
V gene: TRBV6-5
CDR3 length: 14
D gene: .
clone size: .

CDR3 DNA: TGTGCCAGTAGCCAACTAGCGGGGGGGCACCTGGAGCAGTTCTTC
CDR3 protein: CASSQLAGGHLEQFF
J gene: TRBJ2-1
V gene: TRBV19
CDR3 length: 15
D gene: TRBD2
clone size: .

CDR3 DNA: TGTGCCAGCAGCTTAATGAAGGGGGGGGTTGAAGCTTTCTTT
CDR3 protein: CASSLMKGGVEAFF
J gene: TRBJ1-1
V gene: TRBV7-2
CDR3 length: 14
D gene: .
clone size: few